The source of this T cell receptor beta chain is a study of CD8 T cells in Susac syndrome. On the study more broadly: Patients with Susac syndrome, at blood draw, were therapy-naive, on corticosteroids, or on intravenous immunoglobulin alone. General study results and limits: Clonal expansion was present among Susac CD8+ cells. This expansion reached its peak in TEMRA cells and in active patients.

As regards this clonotype: Its specificity is not known.

Random-hexamer reverse transcription was applied to about 0.45 to 1 ug RNA. TCRdb re-derived calls from the immunoSEQ multiplex PCR reads in MiXCR, one entry per CDR3 protein. This sample has 70,000 to 100,000 distinct CDR3 sequences, with around 96% found just once. CDR3 length equals 15 residues. Germline V CDR1 and CDR2: SGHAT, FQNNGV. V dropped 2 bases and J dropped 7; count of bases not matched to a gene: 7. Peripheral blood CD8+ and CD4+ T cells were profiled by TCR beta sequencing. Isolation of CD8+ and CD4+ T cells was performed negatively, whereas enrichment of TEMRA cells was done by FACS. Sequenced sample: CD8+ T cells from PBMCs. V usage is TRBV11-2 and J usage is TRBJ2-1; 8 bases are a match to TRBD2. The source is a human donor with Susac syndrome. Written as DNA, the CDR3 is TGTGCCAGCAGCTTACAGCGGGGGAGCTGGAATGAGCAGTTCTTC. As protein: CASSLQRGSWNEQFF.